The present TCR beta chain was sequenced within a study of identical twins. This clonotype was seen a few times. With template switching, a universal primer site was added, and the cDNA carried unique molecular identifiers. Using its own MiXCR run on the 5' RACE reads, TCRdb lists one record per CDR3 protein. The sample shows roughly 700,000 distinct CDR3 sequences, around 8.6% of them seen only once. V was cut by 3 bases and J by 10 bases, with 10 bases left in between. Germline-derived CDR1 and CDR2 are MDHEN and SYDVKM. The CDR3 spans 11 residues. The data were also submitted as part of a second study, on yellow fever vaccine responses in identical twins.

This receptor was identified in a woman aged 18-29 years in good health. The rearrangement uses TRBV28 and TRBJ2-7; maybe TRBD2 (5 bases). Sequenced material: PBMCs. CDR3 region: CASSFSGGQYF. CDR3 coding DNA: TGTGCCAGCAGTTTCAGCGGCGGACAGTACTTC.